The rows below give T cell receptor beta chains drawn from one sample of a study of T cells in Graves' hyperthyroidism and ophthalmopathy. TCRdb redid the calling of the multiplex PCR reads with MiXCR, one entry per CDR3 protein. Of about 640,000 distinct CDR3 sequences listed, 45% were seen once; the top ten hold about 7.7%. Sequences were obtained from peripheral blood or thyroid tissue (not recorded which). The receptors stem from an adult man with Graves' disease, either hyperthyroidism or ophthalmopathy (not recorded which). Both conserved end residues are part of each CDR3. The D gene is left open where the match is weak. The size entry is marked missing in some rows and otherwise reads once, few, many or a size class.

size | D | J | V | DNA | CDR3
many | NA | TRBJ2-7 | TRBV7-9 | TGTGCCAGCAGCCCGAATTTTGCTGAGGGCTACGAGCAGTACTTC | CASSPNFAEGYEQYF
many | TRBD2 | TRBJ2-2 | TRBV7-9 | TGTGCCAGCAGCCGTACTAGCGGGGGCACCGGGGAGCTGTTTTTT | CASSRTSGGTGELFF
NA | NA | TRBJ1-2 | TRBV7-9 | TGTGCCAGCAGCTTAGCGCCCAGGGCTGGCTACACCTTC | CASSLAPRAGYTF
NA | NA | TRBJ1-3 | TRBV20-1 | TGCAGTGCTAGTCCTCATCCCGTAGGGGGAAACACCATATATTTT | CSASPHPVGGNTIYF
NA | NA | TRBJ2-7 | TRBV2 | TGTGCCAGCAGGAGGAGGGGCGCCTACGAGCAGTACTTC | CASRRRGAYEQYF
many | NA | TRBJ2-5 | TRBV29-1 | TGCAGCGTTCCCAGGGGAGAGACCCAGTACTTC | CSVPRGETQYF
many | NA | TRBJ1-5 | TRBV24-1 | TGTGCCACCAGTGATTTAGGGGGCAATCAGCCCCAGCATTTT | CATSDLGGNQPQHF
many | TRBD2 | TRBJ2-5 | TRBV29-1 | TGCAGCGTTGAAGGGACTAGCGGGAGGGCTCAAGAGACCCAGTACTTC | CSVEGTSGRAQETQYF
once | NA | TRBJ2-5 | TRBV2 | TGTGCCAGCCGCGGGACACCTTATTTGGAGACCCAGTACTTC | CASRGTPYLETQYF
few | TRBD1 | TRBJ1-1 | TRBV20-1 | TGCAGTGCTACCGCAGGGGGCAAGGGGGAAGCTTTCTTT | CSATAGGKGEAFF
NA | TRBD2 | TRBJ2-7 | TRBV2 | TGTGCCAGCAGCAAGGGACTAGCGGGAAACGGCCTTGTCGAGCAGTACTTC | CASSKGLAGNGLVEQYF
NA | NA | TRBJ1-1 | TRBV10-3 | TGTGCCGCCCAGGGAGGGAACACTGAAGCTTTCTTT | CAAQGGNTEAFF
NA | NA | TRBJ1-5 | TRBV7-9 | TGTGCCAGCACACCTCAGGGGTATCAGCCCCAGCATTTT | CASTPQGYQPQHF
few | NA | TRBJ2-7 | TRBV19 | TGTGCCAGTAGTATGGGCACCTACTCCTACGAGCAGTACTTC | CASSMGTYSYEQYF
many | NA | TRBJ1-5 | TRBV5-1 | TGTGCCAGCAGCTTGGGTTCGGGTCAGCCCCAGCATTTT | CASSLGSGQPQHF
NA | NA | TRBJ2-2 | TRBV7-9 | TGTGCCAGTAGTATAGCGGGACAGGGTGTCGGGGAGCTGTTTTTT | CASSIAGQGVGELFF
NA | NA | TRBJ1-4 | TRBV2 | TGTGCCAGCAGTGGCCCCCCTGGGGGGCCGGAACTAGAAAAACTGTTTTTT | CASSGPPGGPELEKLFF
once | TRBD1 | TRBJ2-2 | TRBV9 | TGTGCCAGCAGCTCCAGGACAGGGGGGGACACCGGGGAGCTGTTTTTT | CASSSRTGGDTGELFF
NA | NA | TRBJ1-4 | TRBV20-1 | TGCAGTGCTAGTGGGGGGAGGAACACTGAAAAACTGTTTTTT | CSASGGRNTEKLFF
NA | NA | TRBJ1-1 | TRBV12-3/TRBV12-4 | TGTGCCAGCAGTAACCGGGCCGGGGGGACTGAAGCTTTCTTT | CASSNRAGGTEAFF
many | NA | TRBJ1-5 | TRBV6-6 | TGTGCCAGCAGTAACGCCCGGGGTCAGCCCCAGCATTTT | CASSNARGQPQHF
NA | NA | TRBJ2-7 | TRBV11-1 | TGTGCCAGCAGCTTGACAGAGGGGCTCTACGAGCAGTACTTC | CASSLTEGLYEQYF
NA | NA | TRBJ1-2 | TRBV10-3 | TGTGCCTGGAACCTCCAGGGATATGGCTACACCTTC | CAWNLQGYGYTF
NA | NA | TRBJ2-6 | TRBV20-1 | TGCAGTGCTACGGGGGGCGGCTCTGGGACCAACGTCCTGACTTTC | CSATGGGSGTNVLTF
few | NA | TRBJ1-1 | TRBV20-1 | TGCAGTGCTAGACCTGGGGGGGAATACATGAACACTGAAGCTTTCTTT | CSARPGGEYMNTEAFF
NA | NA | TRBJ2-7 | TRBV10-2 | TGCGCCGACTACGAGCAGTACTTC | CADYEQYF
NA | TRBD1 | TRBJ1-2 | TRBV7-9 | TGTGCCAGCAGCTGGGGACAGGGACAAGATGGCTACACCTTC | CASSWGQGQDGYTF
many | TRBD1 | TRBJ1-2 | TRBV7-9 | TGTGCCAGCAGTTCAGGGGGCTACTATGGCTACACCTTC | CASSSGGYYGYTF
NA | TRBD1 | TRBJ1-4 | TRBV27 | TGTGCCAGCAGTTTATTAGGACAGGGGGAGGGAAAACTGTTTTTT | CASSLLGQGEGKLFF
many | TRBD1 | TRBJ1-1 | TRBV19 | TGTGCCAGCGACAGGGTAGGCACTGAAGCTTTCTTT | CASDRVGTEAFF
many | NA | TRBJ1-1 | TRBV7-6 | TGTGCCAGCAGCTTAGCCCAGGGCAGTGAAGCTTTCTTT | CASSLAQGSEAFF
NA | NA | TRBJ2-3 | TRBV2 | TGTGCCAGCATCCTAGGAGGGTTCCGGAGCACAGATACGCAGTATTTT | CASILGGFRSTDTQYF
NA | TRBD1 | TRBJ1-2 | TRBV9 | TGTGCCAGCAGGCCAGGGGGCTCTCTCTATGGCTACACCTTC | CASRPGGSLYGYTF